The clone carrying this T cell receptor (beta chain) was observed many times. No antigen is known for it. The data are from a study of spatial heterogeneity in lung cancer. For the study at large: Within raw reads, each unique TCR and UMI combination appeared on average more than ten times. General observations from the study: Ubiquitous expanded tumor TCRs were seen in blood more at resection than at follow-up.

TCR cDNA molecules each carried a unique molecular identifier. TCRdb reanalysed the 5' RACE reads using MiXCR and keeps one entry per CDR3 protein. The repertoire holds roughly 48,000 distinct CDR3 sequences, with approximately 12% as singletons. Specified time point: sample taken at primary tumor resection. Whole RNA was taken from tumor, nontumor lung or frozen PBMC; it was then sequenced unsorted. Germline values: CDR1 LGHDT, CDR2 YNNKEL (reference sequence). CDR3 length: 14 amino acids. V dropped 1 base and J dropped 11 bases, with 15 bases sitting between them. The gene calls are TRBV3-1 and TRBJ2-1, with a possible D match to TRBD1 (6 bases). Sequencing used PBMCs, obtained at surgery. This clonotype originated in a female donor with early-stage non-small cell lung cancer. The CDR3 loop is CASSQGYRAPKQFF. DNA for the CDR3: TGTGCCAGCAGCCAAGGATACAGGGCCCCGAAGCAGTTCTTC.